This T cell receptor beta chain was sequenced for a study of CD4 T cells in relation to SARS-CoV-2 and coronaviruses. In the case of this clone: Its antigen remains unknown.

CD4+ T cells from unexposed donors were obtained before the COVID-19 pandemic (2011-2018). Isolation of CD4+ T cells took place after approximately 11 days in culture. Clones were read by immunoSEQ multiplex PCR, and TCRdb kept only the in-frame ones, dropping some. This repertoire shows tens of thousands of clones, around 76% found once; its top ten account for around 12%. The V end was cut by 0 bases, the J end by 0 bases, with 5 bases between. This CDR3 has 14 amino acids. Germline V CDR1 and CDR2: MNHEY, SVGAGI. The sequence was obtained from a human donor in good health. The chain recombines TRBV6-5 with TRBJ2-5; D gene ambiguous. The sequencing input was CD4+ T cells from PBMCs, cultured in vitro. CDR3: CASSYSANQETQYF. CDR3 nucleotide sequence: TGTGCCAGCAGTTACTCGGCTAACCAAGAGACCCAGTACTTC.